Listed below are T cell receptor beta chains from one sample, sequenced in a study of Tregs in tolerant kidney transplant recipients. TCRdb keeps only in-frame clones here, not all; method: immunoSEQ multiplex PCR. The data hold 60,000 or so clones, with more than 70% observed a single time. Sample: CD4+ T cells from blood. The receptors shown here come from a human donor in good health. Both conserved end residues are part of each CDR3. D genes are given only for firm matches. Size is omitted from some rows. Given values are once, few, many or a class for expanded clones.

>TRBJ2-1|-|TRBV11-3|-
TGTGCCAGCAGACAGGAGTCTAATGAGCAGTTCTTC
CASRQESNEQFF
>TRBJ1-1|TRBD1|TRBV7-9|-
TGTGCCAGCAGCTTAGGTGGGACAGGGGGCTGGAACACTGAAGCTTTCTTT
CASSLGGTGGWNTEAFF
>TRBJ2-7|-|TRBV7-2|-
TGTGCCAGCAGCTTAACCGGGCTAGGGGCCTACGAGCAGTACTTC
CASSLTGLGAYEQYF
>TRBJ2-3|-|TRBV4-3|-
TGCGCCAGCAGCCAAGATCGGCTAGCGCCGGATACGCAGTATTTT
CASSQDRLAPDTQYF
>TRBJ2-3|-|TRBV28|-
TGTGCCAGCTGCGGGGAGGGCACAGATACGCAGTATTTT
CASCGEGTDTQYF
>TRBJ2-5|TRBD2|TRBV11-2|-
TGTGCCAGCAGCCCGGGACTAGCGGTTCAAGAGACCCAGTACTTC
CASSPGLAVQETQYF
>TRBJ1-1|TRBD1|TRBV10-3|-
TGTGCCATCAGTGATCGGGACAGGGTCACTGAAGCTTTCTTT
CAISDRDRVTEAFF
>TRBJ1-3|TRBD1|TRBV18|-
TGTGCCAGCTCACCATCTGGGACAGGGACTGGAAACACCATATATTTT
CASSPSGTGTGNTIYF
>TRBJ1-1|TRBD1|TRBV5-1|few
TGCGCCAGCAGCACCCAGGGGGGGAACACTGAAGCTTTCTTT
CASSTQGGNTEAFF
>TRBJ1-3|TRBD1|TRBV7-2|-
TGTGCCAGCAGCACCCCGGGACAGTATTCTGGAAACACCATATATTTT
CASSTPGQYSGNTIYF
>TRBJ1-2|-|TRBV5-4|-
TGTGCCAGCAGCTATGAAAACAGCGACTATGGCTACACCTTC
CASSYENSDYGYTF
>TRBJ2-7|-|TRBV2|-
TGTGCCAGCAGTGCGAGCGGGACAATCCCCTACGAGCAGTACTTC
CASSASGTIPYEQYF
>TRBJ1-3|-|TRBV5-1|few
TGCGCCAGCAGCCCAAGACCGTTCTCTGGAAACACCATATATTTT
CASSPRPFSGNTIYF
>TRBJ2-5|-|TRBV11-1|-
TGTGCCAGCAGCTTAGGTGTTCTCAGAGAGACCCAGTACTTC
CASSLGVLRETQYF
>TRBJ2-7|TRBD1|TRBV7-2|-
TGTGCCAGCAGCTCGGGACAGGGGGCGCGGCGCCGAGACTTC
CASSSGQGARRRDF
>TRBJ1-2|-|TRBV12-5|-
TGTGCTAGTGGTAGCCTGACAGGCTACACCTTC
CASGSLTGYTF
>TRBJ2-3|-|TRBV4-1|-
TGCGCCAGCAGCCCCCCCCTCTGGGAGGTTCAAGATACGCAGTATTTT
CASSPPLWEVQDTQYF
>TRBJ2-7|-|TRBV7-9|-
TGTGCCAGCAGCTTAGGGGGGGCAGGACCAGGCCATAGCTCCTACGAGCAGTACTTC
CASSLGGAGPGHSSYEQYF
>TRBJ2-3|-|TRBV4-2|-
TGTGCCAGCAGCCCCCGCCCGGGAGATACGCAGTATTTT
CASSPRPGDTQYF
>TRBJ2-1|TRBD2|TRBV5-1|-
TGCGCCAGCAGCCAGGGACTAGCGGGGACCTACAATGAGCAGTTCTTC
CASSQGLAGTYNEQFF
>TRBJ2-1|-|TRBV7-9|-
TGTGCCAGCAGCCGTGACGGACAAGTTTGGCGGCAGTTCTTC
CASSRDGQVWRQFF
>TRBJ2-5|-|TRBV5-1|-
TGCGCCAGCAGCTCGTCTAGTCTTGGGGAGACCCAGTACTTC
CASSSSSLGETQYF
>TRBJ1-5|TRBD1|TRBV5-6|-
TGTGCCAGCAGCTCGACAGGGGGGAGTCAGCCCCAGCATTTT
CASSSTGGSQPQHF
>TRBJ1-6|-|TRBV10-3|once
TGTGCCATCAGTGCTAAGAATAATTCACCCCTCCACTTT
CAISAKNNSPLHF
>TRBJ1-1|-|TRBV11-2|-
TGTGCCAGCAGCTTAGCAGGTAACAGGGCTTCTGAAGCTTTCTTT
CASSLAGNRASEAFF
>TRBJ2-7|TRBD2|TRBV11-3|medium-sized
TGTGCCAGCAGCTTAGTGCTTTCGACTAGCGGGAATTACGAGCAGTACTTC
CASSLVLSTSGNYEQYF
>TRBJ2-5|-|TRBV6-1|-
TGTGCCAGCAGTGATCGGGCGGCGGAGACCCAGTACTTC
CASSDRAAETQYF
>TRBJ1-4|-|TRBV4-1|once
TGCGCCAGCAGCCACCGGCAGGAAGAGGGTGTGTTTTTT
CASSHRQEEGVFF
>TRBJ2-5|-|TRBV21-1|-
TGTGCCAGCAACCCAATCCGACTGGCGCCTCAAGAGACCCAGTACTTC
CASNPIRLAPQETQYF
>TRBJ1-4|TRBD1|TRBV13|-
TGTGCCAGCAAGGAAGGGGGCGTTAATGAAAAACTGTTTTTT
CASKEGGVNEKLFF
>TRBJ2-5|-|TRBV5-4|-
TGTGCCAGCAGCTTGCCAGGGGGGCTAGCCCAAGAGACCCAGTACTTC
CASSLPGGLAQETQYF
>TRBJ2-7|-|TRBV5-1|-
TGCGCCAGCAGCTTGGGGCTCTTGCCTGGGACACTAGGGGTCGAGCAGTACTTC
CASSLGLLPGTLGVEQYF
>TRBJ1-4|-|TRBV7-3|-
TGTGCCAGCAGCACGCCATCTTCCGGGGTCGTGGGAAAACTGTTTTTT
CASSTPSSGVVGKLFF
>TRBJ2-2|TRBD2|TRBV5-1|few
TGCGCCAGCAGGCCGGACGCGGGAGTTGCCGGGGAGCTGTTTTTT
CASRPDAGVAGELFF
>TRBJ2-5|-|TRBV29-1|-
TGCAGCGCCAGTCACAGTTACCAAGAGACCCAGTACTTC
CSASHSYQETQYF
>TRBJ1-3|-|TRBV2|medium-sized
TGTGCCAGCAGCTTTGTAACAGAGCCTGGAAACACCATATATTTT
CASSFVTEPGNTIYF
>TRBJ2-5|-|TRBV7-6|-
TGTGCCAGCAGAGGGGCGCGGCGGGGCAGGGAAGAGACCCAGTACTTC
CASRGARRGREETQYF
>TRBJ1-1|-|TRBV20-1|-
TGCAGTGCTAGAACGGACACTGAAGCTTTCTTT
CSARTDTEAFF
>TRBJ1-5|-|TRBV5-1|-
TGCGCCAGCAGCTTGGCCGAGGGGCGAAGCAATCAGCCCCAGCATTTT
CASSLAEGRSNQPQHF
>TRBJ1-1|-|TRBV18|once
TGTGCCAGCTCACCACCGCACCGGACAAGTGAAGCTTTCTTT
CASSPPHRTSEAFF
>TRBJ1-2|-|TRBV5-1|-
TGCGCCAGTGCACAGGGTGGTTTAGCTAACTATGGCTACACCTTC
CASAQGGLANYGYTF
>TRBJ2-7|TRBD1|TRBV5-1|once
TGCGCCAGCAGCTCGGGGACAGGCGGGTACGAGCAGTACTTC
CASSSGTGGYEQYF
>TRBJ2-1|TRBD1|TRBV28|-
TGTGCCAGCACCCGGGACAGTTACAATGAGCAGTTCTTC
CASTRDSYNEQFF
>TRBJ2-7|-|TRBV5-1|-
TGCGCCAGCGCCCCAGGAGCGGACGTCCCCTACGAGCAGTACTTC
CASAPGADVPYEQYF
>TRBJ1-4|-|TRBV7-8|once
TGTGCCAGCAGGGCGCGGGAAACTAATGAAAAACTGTTTTTT
CASRARETNEKLFF
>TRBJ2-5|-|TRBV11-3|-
TGTGCCAGCAGCTTTCTGTGGGGGAAAGAGACCCAGTACTTC
CASSFLWGKETQYF
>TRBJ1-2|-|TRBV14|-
TGTGCCAGCAGCCAAGGTTTCGGCTACACCTTC
CASSQGFGYTF
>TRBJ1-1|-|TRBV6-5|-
TGTGCCAGCAGTAACAGGGTAGGCGAAGCTTTCTTT
CASSNRVGEAFF
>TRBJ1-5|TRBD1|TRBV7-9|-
TGTGCCAGCAGCCTAGGACAGGGGAATCAGCCCCAGCATTTT
CASSLGQGNQPQHF